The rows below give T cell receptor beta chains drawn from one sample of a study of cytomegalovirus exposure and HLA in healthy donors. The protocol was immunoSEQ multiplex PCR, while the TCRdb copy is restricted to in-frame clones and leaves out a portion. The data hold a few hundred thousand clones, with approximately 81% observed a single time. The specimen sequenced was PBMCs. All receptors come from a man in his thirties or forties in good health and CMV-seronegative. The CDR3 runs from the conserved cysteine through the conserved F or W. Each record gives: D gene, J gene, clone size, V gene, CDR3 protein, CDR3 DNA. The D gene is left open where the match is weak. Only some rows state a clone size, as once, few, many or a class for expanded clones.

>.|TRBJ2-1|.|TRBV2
CASLVPTGKNEQFF
TGTGCCAGTCTGGTTCCGACAGGAAAAAATGAGCAGTTCTTC
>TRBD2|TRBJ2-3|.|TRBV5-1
CASSFTSGGTTDTQYF
TGCGCCAGCAGCTTTACTAGCGGGGGAACCACAGATACGCAGTATTTT
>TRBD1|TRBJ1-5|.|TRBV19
CASSAGTARGQPQHF
TGTGCCAGTAGCGCCGGGACAGCAAGGGGCCAGCCCCAGCATTTT
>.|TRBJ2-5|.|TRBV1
CTSSQGDRSGQETQYF
TGCACCAGCAGCCAGGGGGACAGATCAGGGCAAGAGACCCAGTACTTC
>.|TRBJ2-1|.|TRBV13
CASSIRRFDKNEQFF
TGTGCCAGCAGCATCAGGAGGTTCGATAAGAATGAGCAGTTCTTC
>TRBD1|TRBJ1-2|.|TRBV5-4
CASSQGQDFRGSYGYTF
TGTGCCAGCAGCCAGGGACAGGACTTTCGCGGTAGCTATGGCTACACCTTC
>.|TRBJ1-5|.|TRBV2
CASSDPSQPQHF
TGTGCCAGCAGTGACCCTAGCCAGCCCCAGCATTTT
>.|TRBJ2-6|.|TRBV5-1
CASSRGQGITGASVLTF
TGCGCCAGTTCTAGGGGCCAGGGAATTACTGGGGCCAGCGTCCTGACTTTC
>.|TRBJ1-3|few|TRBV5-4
CASSLGQARNTIYF
TGTGCCAGCAGCTTGGGACAGGCAAGAAACACCATATATTTT
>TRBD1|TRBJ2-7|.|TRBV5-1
CASRMNRGPYEQYF
TGCGCCAGCAGGATGAACAGGGGTCCCTACGAGCAGTACTTC
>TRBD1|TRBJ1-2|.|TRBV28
CATLGGQVGYGYTF
TGTGCCACCTTAGGGGGACAGGTGGGGTATGGCTACACCTTC
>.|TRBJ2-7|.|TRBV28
CASSYRVTYEQYF
TGTGCCAGTTCTTACAGGGTTACCTACGAGCAGTACTTC
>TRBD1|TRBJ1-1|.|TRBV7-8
CASSLFQGDAEAFF
TGTGCCAGCAGCTTATTTCAGGGGGACGCTGAAGCTTTCTTT
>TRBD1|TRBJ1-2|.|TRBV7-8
CASSFRQGDGYTF
TGTGCCAGCAGCTTTCGACAGGGGGATGGCTACACCTTC
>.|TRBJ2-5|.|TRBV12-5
CASGPDFGWRAYQETQYF
TGTGCTAGTGGTCCGGATTTTGGGTGGAGGGCGTACCAAGAGACCCAGTACTTC
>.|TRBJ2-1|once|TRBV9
CASSVGSGSEPIYNEQFF
TGTGCCAGCAGCGTAGGCTCAGGGTCCGAACCCATCTACAATGAGCAGTTCTTC
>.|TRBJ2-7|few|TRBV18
CASSPKRSSTGSEQYF
TGTGCCAGCTCACCCAAGCGATCTTCTACAGGGAGCGAGCAGTACTTC
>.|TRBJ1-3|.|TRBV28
CASSRGGLSGNTIYF
TGTGCCAGCAGTAGGGGAGGTTTATCTGGAAACACCATATATTTT
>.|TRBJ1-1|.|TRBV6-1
CASSPTTNTEAFF
TGTGCCAGCAGCCCGACAACGAACACTGAAGCTTTCTTT
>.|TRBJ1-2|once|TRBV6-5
CASSYSIGYGYTF
TGTGCCAGCAGTTACTCGATCGGGTATGGCTACACCTTC
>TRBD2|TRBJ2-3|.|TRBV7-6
CASSPRASGGTDTQYF
TGTGCCAGCAGTCCTAGGGCTAGCGGGGGCACAGATACGCAGTATTTT
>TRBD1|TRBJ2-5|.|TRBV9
CASSPGGTGAQETQYF
TGTGCCAGCAGCCCGGGGGGGACAGGGGCCCAAGAGACCCAGTACTTC
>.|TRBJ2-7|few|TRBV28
CASSWEDPYEQYF
TGTGCCAGCAGCTGGGAGGACCCCTACGAGCAGTACTTC
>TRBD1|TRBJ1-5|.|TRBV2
CASSAGQGAPSNQPQHF
TGTGCCAGCAGTGCGGGACAGGGGGCCCCGAGCAATCAGCCCCAGCATTTT
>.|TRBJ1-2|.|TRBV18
CASSPAAVWSYTF
TGTGCCAGCTCACCGGCGGCGGTTTGGAGCTACACCTTC
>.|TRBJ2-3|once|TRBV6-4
CASSRTVTDTQYF
TGTGCCAGCAGTAGGACTGTAACAGATACGCAGTATTTT
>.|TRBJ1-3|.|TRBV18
CASSPGLSSGNTIYF
TGTGCCAGCTCACCGGGACTGAGCTCTGGAAACACCATATATTTT
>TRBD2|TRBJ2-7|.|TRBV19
CASSKVPAGSYEQYF
TGTGCCAGTAGTAAAGTGCCAGCGGGGTCCTACGAGCAGTACTTC
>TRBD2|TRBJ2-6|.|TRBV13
CASSSLTGSGASVLTF
TGTGCCAGCAGCTCTTTAACGGGGAGCGGGGCCAGCGTCCTGACTTTC
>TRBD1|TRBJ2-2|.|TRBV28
CASSLVEGARAGELFF
TGTGCCAGCAGTTTAGTAGAGGGGGCGCGTGCCGGGGAGCTGTTTTTT
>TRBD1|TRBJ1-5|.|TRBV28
CASSPFGQGMDQPQHF
TGTGCCAGCAGTCCGTTTGGACAGGGAATGGATCAGCCCCAGCATTTT
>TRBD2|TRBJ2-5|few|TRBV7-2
CASSPGGAETQYF
TGTGCCAGCAGCCCCGGGGGGGCGGAGACCCAGTACTTC
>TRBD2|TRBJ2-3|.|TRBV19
CASSIGARTSLAPGQHATQYF
TGTGCCAGTAGTATAGGGGCCCGGACTAGTCTCGCGCCCGGGCAACATGCTACGCAGTATTTT
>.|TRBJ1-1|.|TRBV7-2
CASSLAGGARTEAFF
TGTGCCAGCAGCTTAGCTGGCGGGGCTCGTACTGAAGCTTTCTTT
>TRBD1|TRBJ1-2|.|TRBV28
CASKEQGAGNGYGYTF
TGTGCCAGCAAGGAACAGGGGGCCGGGAATGGCTATGGCTACACCTTC
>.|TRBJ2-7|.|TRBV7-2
CASSVGHSKEQYF
TGTGCCAGCAGCGTGGGACACTCGAAAGAGCAGTACTTC
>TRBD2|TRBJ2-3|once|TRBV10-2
CASSDTSGGTTDTQYF
TGCGCCAGCAGTGATACTAGCGGGGGCACCACAGATACGCAGTATTTT
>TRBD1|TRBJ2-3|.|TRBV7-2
CASSSTGGNTQYF
TGTGCCAGCAGCTCTACAGGGGGGAATACGCAGTATTTT
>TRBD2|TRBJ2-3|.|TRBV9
CASSVEAGVNTDTQYF
TGTGCCAGCAGCGTAGAAGCGGGGGTGAACACAGATACGCAGTATTTT
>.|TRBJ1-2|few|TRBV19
CASSIAGGGNGYTF
TGTGCCAGTAGTATAGCCGGCGGAGGGAATGGCTACACCTTC
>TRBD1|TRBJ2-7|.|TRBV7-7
CASSAGTGVSYEQYF
TGTGCTAGCAGCGCAGGGACAGGTGTCTCCTACGAGCAGTACTTC
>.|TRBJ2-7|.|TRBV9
CASSPLGDWSSYEQYF
TGTGCCAGCAGCCCACTGGGAGACTGGAGCTCCTACGAGCAGTACTTC
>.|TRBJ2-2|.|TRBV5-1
CASRSSGTTGTGELFF
TGCGCCAGCCGTAGTTCCGGGACAACGGGAACCGGGGAGCTGTTTTTT
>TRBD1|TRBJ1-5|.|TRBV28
CASGRQGHQPQHF
TGTGCCAGCGGAAGACAGGGGCATCAGCCCCAGCATTTT
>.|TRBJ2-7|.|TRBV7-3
CASSPSEQYF
TGTGCCAGCAGCCCCTCCGAGCAGTACTTC
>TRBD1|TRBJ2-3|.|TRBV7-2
CASSAGQGGGTDTQYF
TGTGCCAGCAGCGCCGGACAGGGTGGAGGCACAGATACGCAGTATTTT
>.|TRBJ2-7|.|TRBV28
CASTKGGSSYEQYF
TGTGCCAGCACGAAGGGGGGGAGCTCCTACGAGCAGTACTTC
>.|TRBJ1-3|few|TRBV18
CASSRYSGNTIYF
TGTGCCAGCTCACGCTACTCTGGAAACACCATATATTTT
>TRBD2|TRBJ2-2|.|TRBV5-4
CASSSGGLAGENTGELFF
TGTGCCAGCAGCTCTGGAGGGCTAGCGGGGGAAAACACCGGGGAGCTGTTTTTT
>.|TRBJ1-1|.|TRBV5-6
CASSLYPENTEAFF
TGTGCCAGCAGCTTGTACCCAGAGAACACTGAAGCTTTCTTT
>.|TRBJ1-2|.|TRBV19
CASNFLIGYGYTF
TGTGCCAGTAATTTTTTGATCGGCTATGGCTACACCTTC
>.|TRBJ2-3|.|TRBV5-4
CASSLSQADTQYF
TGTGCCAGCAGCTTATCCCAGGCAGATACGCAGTATTTT